This T cell receptor beta chain came from a study of vaccination effects on CD4 cells after COVID-19. Looking at the study overall: Participants received two doses of either the BNT162b2 or mRNA-1273 vaccine.

Whole-study results and caveats: There was marked clonal contraction among infection- and vaccine-induced clones late after vaccination.

In the ViraFEST assay, antigen-specific CD4+ clonotypes were identified by expansion after peptide-pool stimulation. Cells that had been cultured for less than eleven days were the source of isolated CD4+ T cells. From March to December 2020, the person had a SARS-CoV-2 infection that was confirmed by PCR. Peptides at roughly 10 ug/ml and IL-2 at 10 IU/ml were added to around 2 million PBMC per well. The method was immunoSEQ multiplex PCR; TCRdb's version includes in-frame clones alone and lacks a portion of them. The data contain some 40,000 clones, about two thirds of them singletons. This clone was picked up a small number of times. What it binds is not known. Germline assignment: CDR1 KGHSY and CDR2 FQNENV. The V gene lost 1 base and the J gene lost 1 base, with 5 bases spanning the gap. This CDR3 has 14 amino acids.

This specimen was CD4+ T cells from PBMCs cultured with HCoV-NL63 spike peptides, taken before COVID-19 vaccination. The receptor was isolated from a human donor who had a prior SARS-CoV-2 infection. This chain uses TRBV16 with TRBJ1-5; D is undetermined. DNA of the CDR3: TGTGCCAGCAGCCAATTTGAAAGCAATCAGCCCCAGCATTTT. It encodes CASSQFESNQPQHF.